Following are 21 T cell receptor beta chains from one sample sequenced in a study of shared clonotypes between healthy human individuals. Terminally differentiated effector memory CD45RA+ cells were excluded by CCR7 positive selection of CD45RO-negative cells. Only in-frame clones appear in the TCRdb table, and some are missing; sequencing was by immunoSEQ multiplex PCR. The table lists millions of clones, about 95% of them singletons. Sequenced sample: naive CD8+ T cells sorted from blood. Source of these receptors: a man younger than 35 in good health.

The CDR3 nucleotides are TGTGCCTGGAGTTTACGCCGGGACAGTTATAGCAATCAGCCCCAGCATTTT. Translation gives CAWSLRRDSYSNQPQHF. V is TRBV30 and J is TRBJ1-5, with 7 positions matching TRBD1. Trimming removed 2 bases from V and 0 bases from J; junction bases left unmatched: 10. Germline V gene sequence: CDR1 GTSNPN, CDR2 SVGIG (reference sequence). CDR3 size: 17 residues.

Only one count was recorded for this clone. The chain joins TRBV18 to TRBJ1-5; D might be TRBD1 (5 bases). Germline CDR1 is KGHSH and CDR2 is LQKENI. The V end lost 3 bases, the J end lost 9 bases, and 12 bases lay between the germline ends. This CDR3 is 13 amino acids long. In DNA, the CDR3 is TGTGCCAGCTCACCGGGGGGGAGCACGCCCCAGCATTTT. Encoded protein: CASSPGGSTPQHF.

The rearrangement uses TRBV11-1 and TRBJ2-7, with D possibly being TRBD1 or TRBD2 (5 bases each). Germline loops: CDR1 SGHAT, CDR2 FQDESV (reference sequence). V shed 3 bases and J shed 2 bases, with 11 bases lying between them. The CDR3 length is 14 residues. The DNA for the CDR3 is TGTGCCAGCAGCTTTAGGGACGGCACCTACGAGCAGTACTTC. Amino acid sequence: CASSFRDGTYEQYF.

This chain joins TRBV11-2 and TRBJ2-7; D not certain. The CDR3 extends over 14 amino acids. V lost 1 base and J lost 4, with 11 bases in between. Germline-derived CDR1 and CDR2 are SGHAT and FQNNGV. CDR3 loop: CASSLGTLGYEQYF. CDR3 DNA sequence: TGTGCCAGCAGCTTAGGGACGTTAGGTTACGAGCAGTACTTC.

This chain joins TRBV19 and TRBJ2-3; the D gene is possibly TRBD1 (6 bases). There are 15 residues in the CDR3. Germline assignment: CDR1 LNHDA and CDR2 SQIVND (reference sequence). Trimming took off 1 base at V and 6 bases at J, with 14 bases between the two ends. DNA for the CDR3: TGTGCCAGTAGTATAGTGGCAGGGGCAGAGGATACGCAGTATTTT. Translated: CASSIVAGAEDTQYF. Complete variable domain (other parts from reference TRBV19 and TRBJ2-3): DGGITQSPKYLFRKEGQNVTLSCEQNLNHDAMYWYRQDPGQGLRLIYYSQIVNDFQKGDIAEGYSVSREKKESFPLTVTSAQKNPTAFYLCASSIVAGAEDTQYFGPGTRLTVL.

This clone was counted once. The chain couples TRBV11-3 to TRBJ2-3, with TRBD1 matching 9 bases. The CDR3 loop spans 16 amino acids. V shed 5 bases and J 2 bases; nucleotides not matched to a gene: 8. Germline-derived CDR1 and CDR2 are SGHNT and YENEEA. CDR3 sequence reads: CASSLGTGLFTDTQYF. Here the CDR3 DNA reads TGTGCCAGCAGCCTTGGGACAGGGCTCTTCACAGATACGCAGTATTTT.

The chain carries TRBV7-3 and TRBJ2-1; the D call may be TRBD1 or TRBD2 (5 bases each). The germline CDR1 and CDR2 sequences are SGHTA and FQGTGA. This CDR3 region has 13 residues. Trimming shortened V by 2 bases and J by 6 bases, and 8 bases separated the two germline ends. This CDR3 reads CASSLEGINEQFF. Written as DNA, the CDR3 is TGTGCCAGCAGCTTAGAGGGGATCAATGAGCAGTTCTTC.

The V gene is TRBV4-1, the J gene TRBJ1-2; D unclear. CDR3 length: 16 amino acids. The ends were cut back, 0 bases at V and 0 bases at J, with 11 bases in the middle. Germline V gives CDR1 MGHRA, CDR2 YSYEKL. The DNA of the CDR3 is TGCGCCAGCAGCCAAGATCAATCATCACCTAACTATGGCTACACCTTC. It specifies CASSQDQSSPNYGYTF.

The chain carries TRBV5-6 and TRBJ2-1; 11 bases agree with TRBD1. The V gene's germline CDR1 is SGHDT and CDR2 YYEEEE. This CDR3 comprises 15 residues. The ends lost 2 bases at V and 4 bases at J; junction bases unmatched: 2. CDR3 DNA sequence: TGTGCCAGCAGCTTCGGGACAGGGGGATACAATGAGCAGTTCTTC. Its translation: CASSFGTGGYNEQFF.

This chain connects TRBV13 to TRBJ2-3; D uncertain. Trimming took off 4 bases at V and 0 bases at J, with 11 bases between the two ends. From germline, CDR1 is PRHDT and CDR2 FYEKMQ (reference sequence). CDR3 length: 15 residues. The CDR3 DNA sequence: TGTGCCAGCAGCTCCTTTCCCTCTAGCACAGATACGCAGTATTTT. Translated: CASSSFPSSTDTQYF.

With regard to this clone: Different DNA sequences within this sample yield the same CDR3. V is TRBV20-1 and J is TRBJ1-2; no reliable D call. With 5 bases removed from V and 3 bases from J, the gap between germline ends came to 4 bases. Germline lookup yields CDR1 DFQATT and CDR2 SNEGSKA (reference sequence). CDR3 size: 10 residues. CDR3 amino acids: CSARDYGYTF. DNA for the CDR3: TGCAGTGCTCGGGACTATGGCTACACCTTC.

The V gene is TRBV7-2, the J gene TRBJ1-1, with 7 positions matching TRBD1. Germline trimming cut 4 bases from V and 3 bases from J; bases unmatched to any gene: 5. The germline gives CDR1 SGHTA, CDR2 FQGNSA. This CDR3 spans 14 amino acids. In DNA form, the CDR3 reads TGTGCCAGCAGCTGGGGGGACAGCTACACTGAAGCTTTCTTT. This translates into CASSWGDSYTEAFF.

This sequence joins TRBV7-2 and TRBJ2-7; 7 bases are shared with TRBD1. Germline loops: CDR1 SGHTA, CDR2 FQGNSA. V was pared by 0 bases and J by 2 bases, with 10 bases of the junction left unmatched. The CDR3 is made up of 17 amino acids. In DNA form, the CDR3 reads TGTGCCAGCAGCTTAGCGCTGGGACAGTTTTCGCCCTACGAGCAGTACTTC. Its protein product is CASSLALGQFSPYEQYF.

For this clone: Other nucleotide sequences from this sample produce the same CDR3. The chain carries TRBV6-5 and TRBJ2-3; 12 bases are shared with TRBD2. Germline V CDR1 and CDR2: MNHEY, SVGAGI. The ends lost 2 bases at V and 2 bases at J; junction bases unmatched: 2. CDR3 size: 16 residues. CDR3 residues: CASSYLAGGPTDTQYF. The CDR3 DNA reads as TGTGCCAGCAGTTACCTAGCGGGGGGGCCCACAGATACGCAGTATTTT.

V usage is TRBV5-4 and J usage is TRBJ1-2; D is possibly TRBD1 (5 bases). Germline CDR1 reads SGHNT; CDR2 reads YYREEE (reference sequence). V was shortened by 1 base and J by 6 bases, with 13 bases between the two germline ends. The CDR3 consists of 14 residues. DNA for the CDR3: TGTGCCAGCAGCTTGTGGGGGGACGAGGATGGCTACACCTTC. It encodes CASSLWGDEDGYTF. The whole variable domain, remainder taken from reference TRBV5-4 and TRBJ1-2, is ETGVTQSPTHLIKTRGQQVTLRCSSQSGHNTVSWYQQALGQGPQFIFQYYREEENGRGNFPPRFSGLQFPNYSSELNVNALELDDSALYLCASSLWGDEDGYTFGSGTRLTVV.

The chain links TRBV30 to TRBJ2-2; TRBD2 is a possible D gene (6 bases). The CDR3 sequence is 15 residues long. V was trimmed by 3 bases and J by 0 bases, leaving 11 bases between them. Germline CDR1 GTSNPN, CDR2 SVGIG (reference sequence). CDR3 in amino acids: CAWSPGTPNTGELFF. The DNA of the CDR3 is TGTGCCTGGAGCCCGGGGACTCCGAACACCGGGGAGCTGTTTTTT. Looking up the rest from reference TRBV30 and TRBJ2-2 gives the full variable domain: SQTIHQWPATLVQPVGSPLSLECTVEGTSNPNLYWYRQAAGRGLQLLFYSVGIGQISSEVPQNLSASRPQDRQFILSSKKLLLSDSGFYLCAWSPGTPNTGELFFGEGSRLTVL.

The chain couples TRBV7-9 to TRBJ2-7; 8 nucleotides agree with TRBD1. The CDR3 spans 15 residues. J gave up 7 bases and V 5 bases, and 13 bases lay outside the gene matches. Germline values: CDR1 SEHNR, CDR2 FQNEAQ (reference sequence). The CDR3 sequence: CASSPTPTTGAEQYF. DNA of the CDR3: TGTGCCAGCAGCCCCACACCGACGACAGGGGCGGAGCAGTACTTC.

This clone was picked up one time. The chain links TRBV11-3 to TRBJ2-2; TRBD2 agrees at 12 bases. Germline loops: CDR1 SGHNT, CDR2 YENEEA. This CDR3 spans 16 amino acids. J was trimmed by 5 bases and V by 4 bases; bases with no gene match: 5. The CDR3 is CASSSGLAGWTGELFF. The CDR3 coding sequence is TGTGCCAGCAGCTCTGGACTAGCGGGATGGACCGGGGAGCTGTTTTTT.

V and J are TRBV10-3 and TRBJ2-2; tentatively, D is TRBD1 (5 bases). The V end was cut by 8 bases, the J end by 3 bases, with 13 bases between. CDR1 is ENHRY, CDR2 SYGVKD, per germline. The CDR3 length is 14 residues. In DNA form, the CDR3 reads TGTGCCATCGAAACAGGAGAGGACACCGGGGAGCTGTTTTTT. Amino acid sequence: CAIETGEDTGELFF.

The gene calls are TRBV5-4 and TRBJ2-3; TRBD1 matches 12 bases. Germline trimming cut 5 bases from V and 5 bases from J; bases unmatched to any gene: 12. The CDR3 is 17 residues long. Per germline, CDR1 SGHNT and CDR2 YYREEE (reference sequence). CDR3 residues: CASSPPEGQGAIDTQYF. CDR3 nucleotides: TGTGCCAGCAGTCCCCCCGAGGGACAGGGGGCAATAGATACGCAGTATTTT.

The CDR3 DNA reads as TGTGCCAGCAGCTTGGTCGCGGGCCGCACTGAAGCTTTCTTT. Amino acid sequence: CASSLVAGRTEAFF. The chain links TRBV5-8 to TRBJ1-1; unclear D gene. V shed 0 bases and J shed 4 bases, with 10 bases lying between them. The CDR3 spans 14 residues. The germline V gene has CDR1 SGHTS and CDR2 YDEGEE.